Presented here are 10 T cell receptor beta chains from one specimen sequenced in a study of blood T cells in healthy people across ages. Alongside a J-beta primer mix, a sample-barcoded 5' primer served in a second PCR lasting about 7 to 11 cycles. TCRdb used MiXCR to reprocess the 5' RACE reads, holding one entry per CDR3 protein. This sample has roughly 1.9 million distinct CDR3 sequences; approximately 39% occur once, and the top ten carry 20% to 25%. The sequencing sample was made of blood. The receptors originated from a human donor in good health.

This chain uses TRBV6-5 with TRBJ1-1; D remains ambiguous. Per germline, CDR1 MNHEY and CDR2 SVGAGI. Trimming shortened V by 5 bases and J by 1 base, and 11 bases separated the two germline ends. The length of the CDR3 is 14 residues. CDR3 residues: CASSRGGENTEAFF. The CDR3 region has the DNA TGTGCCAGCAGTCGGGGTGGGGAGAACACTGAAGCTTTCTTT.

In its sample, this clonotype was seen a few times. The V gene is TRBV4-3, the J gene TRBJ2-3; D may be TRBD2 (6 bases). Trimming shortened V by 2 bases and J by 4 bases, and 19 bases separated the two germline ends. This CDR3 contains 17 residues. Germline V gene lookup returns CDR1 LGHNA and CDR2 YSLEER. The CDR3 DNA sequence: TGCGCCAGCAGCCAAAGATTCGGGGACTCCGTCCCAGATACGCAGTATTTT. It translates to CASSQRFGDSVPDTQYF.

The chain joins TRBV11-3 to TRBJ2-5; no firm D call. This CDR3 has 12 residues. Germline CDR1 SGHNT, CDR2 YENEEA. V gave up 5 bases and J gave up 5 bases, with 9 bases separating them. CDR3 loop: CASSLNYETQYF. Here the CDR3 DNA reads TGTGCCAGCAGCCTCAATTACGAGACCCAGTACTTC.

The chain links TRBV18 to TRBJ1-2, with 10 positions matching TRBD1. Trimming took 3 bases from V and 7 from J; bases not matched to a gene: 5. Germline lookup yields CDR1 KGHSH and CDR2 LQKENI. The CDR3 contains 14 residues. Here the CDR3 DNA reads TGTGCCAGCTCACCGGACGGGACAGGGGTTGGCTACACCTTC. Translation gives CASSPDGTGVGYTF.

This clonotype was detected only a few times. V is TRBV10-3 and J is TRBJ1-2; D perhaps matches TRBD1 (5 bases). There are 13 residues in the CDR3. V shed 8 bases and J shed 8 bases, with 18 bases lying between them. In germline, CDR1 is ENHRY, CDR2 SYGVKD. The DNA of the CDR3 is TGTGCCATCGCCGGGGTTCACCGGGGCGGCTACACCTTC. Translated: CAIAGVHRGGYTF.

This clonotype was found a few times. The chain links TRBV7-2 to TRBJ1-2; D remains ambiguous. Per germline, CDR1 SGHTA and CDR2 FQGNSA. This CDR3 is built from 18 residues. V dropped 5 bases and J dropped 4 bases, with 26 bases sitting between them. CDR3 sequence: CASSPHTRTVSVRYGYTF. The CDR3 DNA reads TGTGCCAGCAGCCCACACACTAGAACAGTGTCGGTGCGCTATGGCTACACCTTC.

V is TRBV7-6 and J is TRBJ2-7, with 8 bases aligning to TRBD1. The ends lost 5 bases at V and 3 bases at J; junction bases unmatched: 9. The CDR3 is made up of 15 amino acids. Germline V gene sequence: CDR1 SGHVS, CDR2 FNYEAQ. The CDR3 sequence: CASSPRQGKDYEQYF. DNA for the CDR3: TGTGCCAGCAGCCCCAGACAGGGGAAGGACTACGAGCAGTACTTC. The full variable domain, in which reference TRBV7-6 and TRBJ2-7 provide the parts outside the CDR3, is GAGVSQSPRYKVTKRGQDVALRCDPISGHVSLYWYRQALGQGPEFLTYFNYEAQQDKSGLPNDRFSAERPEGSISTLTIQRTEQRDSAMYRCASSPRQGKDYEQYFGPGTRLTVT.

CDR3 in DNA: TGTGCCAGCAGCTTAGGGGTAGGGGGTGACACAGATACGCAGTATTTT. Encoded protein: CASSLGVGGDTDTQYF. The J gene is TRBJ2-3, the V gene TRBV13, with D maybe TRBD1 (6 bases). There are 16 residues in the CDR3. V dropped 0 bases and J dropped 2 bases, with 12 bases sitting between them. Germline V gives CDR1 PRHDT, CDR2 FYEKMQ (reference sequence).

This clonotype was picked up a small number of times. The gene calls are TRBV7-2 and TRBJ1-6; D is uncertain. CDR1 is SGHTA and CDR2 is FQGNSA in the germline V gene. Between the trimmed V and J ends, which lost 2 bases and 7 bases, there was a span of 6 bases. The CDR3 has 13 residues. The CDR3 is CASSLMENSPLHF. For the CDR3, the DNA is TGTGCCAGCAGCTTAATGGAGAATTCACCCCTCCACTTT.

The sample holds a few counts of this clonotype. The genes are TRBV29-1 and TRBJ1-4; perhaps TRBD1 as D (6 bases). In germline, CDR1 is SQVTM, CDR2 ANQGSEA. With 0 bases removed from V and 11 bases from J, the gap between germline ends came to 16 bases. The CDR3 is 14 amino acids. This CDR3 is CSVEEAGVGEKLFF. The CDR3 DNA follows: TGCAGCGTTGAAGAGGCAGGGGTAGGAGAGAAACTGTTTTTT. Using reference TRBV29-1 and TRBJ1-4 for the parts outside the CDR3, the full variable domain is SAVISQKPSRDICQRGTSLTIQCQVDSQVTMMFWYRQQPGQSLTLIATANQGSEATYESGFVIDKFPISRPNLTFSTLTVSNMSPEDSSIYLCSVEEAGVGEKLFFGSGTQLSVL.